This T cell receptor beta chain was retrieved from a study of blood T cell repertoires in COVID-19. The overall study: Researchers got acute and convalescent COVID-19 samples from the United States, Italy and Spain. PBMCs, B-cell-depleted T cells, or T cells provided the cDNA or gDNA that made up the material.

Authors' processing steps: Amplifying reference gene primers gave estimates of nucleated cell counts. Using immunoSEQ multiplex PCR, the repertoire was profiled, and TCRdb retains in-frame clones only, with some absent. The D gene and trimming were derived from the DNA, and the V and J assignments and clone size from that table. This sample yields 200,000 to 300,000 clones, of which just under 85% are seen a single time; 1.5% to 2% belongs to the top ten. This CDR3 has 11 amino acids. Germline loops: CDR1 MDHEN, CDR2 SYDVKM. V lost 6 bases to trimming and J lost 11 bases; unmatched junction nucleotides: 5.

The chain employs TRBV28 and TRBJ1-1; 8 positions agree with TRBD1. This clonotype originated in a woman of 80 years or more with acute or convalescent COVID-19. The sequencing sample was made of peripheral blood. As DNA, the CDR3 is TGTGCCAGCAGCCAACGGACAGGGGCTTTCTTT. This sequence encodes CASSQRTGAFF.